This T cell receptor (beta chain) was retrieved from a study of blood T cell repertoires in COVID-19. Study details: The samples span acute and convalescent COVID-19 from the United States, Italy and Spain. Sources were T cells, B-cell-depleted T cells, or PBMCs; the material itself was cDNA or gDNA.

The V end was cut by 3 bases, the J end by 4 bases, with 15 bases between. The CDR3 totals 15 residues. Germline lookup yields CDR1 SNHLY and CDR2 FYNNEI. As originally analysed: Reference gene primer amplification gave estimated nucleated cell counts. Sequencing used immunoSEQ multiplex PCR; TCRdb keeps in-frame clones, though not all of them. That table supplies the V and J calls and clone size; D and trimming were determined from the DNA. The sample records about 130,000 clones, 65% to 90% being singletons. V and J are TRBV2 and TRBJ1-1; D is perhaps TRBD1 (5 bases). The origin of this receptor is a man older than 75 with active or convalescent COVID-19. The specimen was peripheral blood. The chain's CDR3 is CASSDRGGGSTEAFF. The CDR3 DNA reads TGTGCCAGCAGTGATCGGGGCGGGGGTAGCACTGAAGCTTTCTTT. Variable domain in full (rest from reference TRBV2 and TRBJ1-1): EPEVTQTPSHQVTQMGQEVILRCVPISNHLYFYWYRQILGQKVEFLVSFYNNEISEKSEIFDDQFSVERPDGSNFTLKIRSTKLEDSAMYFCASSDRGGGSTEAFFGQGTRLTVV.